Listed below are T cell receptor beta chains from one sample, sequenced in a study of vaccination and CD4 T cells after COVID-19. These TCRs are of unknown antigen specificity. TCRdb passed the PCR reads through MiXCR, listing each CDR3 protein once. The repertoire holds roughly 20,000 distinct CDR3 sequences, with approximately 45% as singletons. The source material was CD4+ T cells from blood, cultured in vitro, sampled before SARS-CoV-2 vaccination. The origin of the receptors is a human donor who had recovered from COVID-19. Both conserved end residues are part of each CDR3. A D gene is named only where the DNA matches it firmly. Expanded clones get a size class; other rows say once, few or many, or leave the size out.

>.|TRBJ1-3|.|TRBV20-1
CSASQGVTGNTIYF
TGCAGTGCTAGCCAGGGAGTAACTGGAAACACCATATATTTT
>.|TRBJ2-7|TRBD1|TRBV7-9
CASTTSGGHEQYF
TGTGCCAGCACCACCTCAGGGGGCCACGAGCAGTACTTC
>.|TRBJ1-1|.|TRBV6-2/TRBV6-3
CASSPSGQVAFF
TGTGCCAGCAGTCCATCGGGGCAGGTAGCTTTCTTT
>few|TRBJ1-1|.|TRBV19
CASTGWRQRNTEAFF
TGTGCCAGTACAGGGTGGCGGCAGAGGAACACTGAAGCTTTCTTT
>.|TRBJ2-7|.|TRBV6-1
CASSIHSDGTYEQYF
TGTGCCAGCAGTATTCACTCGGACGGAACCTACGAGCAGTACTTC
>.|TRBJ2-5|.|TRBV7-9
CASSPQQEGETQYF
TGTGCCAGCAGCCCCCAGCAGGAGGGGGAGACCCAGTACTTC
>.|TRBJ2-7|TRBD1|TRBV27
CASTPGQGHEQYF
TGTGCCAGCACGCCGGGACAGGGCCACGAGCAGTACTTC
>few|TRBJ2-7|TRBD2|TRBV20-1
CSAGGASGGPHPYEQYF
TGCAGTGCTGGGGGGGCTAGCGGGGGTCCGCATCCCTACGAGCAGTACTTC
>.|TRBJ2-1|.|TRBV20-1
CSASDRPSHNEQFF
TGCAGTGCCAGTGACAGGCCGAGCCACAATGAGCAGTTCTTC
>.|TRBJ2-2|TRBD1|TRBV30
CTCGTGVGGELFF
TGTACCTGCGGGACAGGGGTGGGCGGGGAGCTGTTTTTT
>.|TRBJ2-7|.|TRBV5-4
CASSPGQLGYSEQYF
TGTGCCAGCAGCCCGGGACAATTGGGGTACAGCGAGCAGTACTTC
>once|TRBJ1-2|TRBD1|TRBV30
CAWSEGADYGYTF
TGTGCCTGGAGCGAGGGGGCGGACTATGGCTACACCTTC
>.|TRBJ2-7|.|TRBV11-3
CASSRLAGAYEQYF
TGTGCCAGCTCACGGTTGGCAGGGGCCTACGAGCAGTACTTC
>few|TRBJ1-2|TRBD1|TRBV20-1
CSASPSGTGGGYTF
TGCAGTGCTAGTCCGTCGGGGACAGGGGGTGGCTACACCTTC
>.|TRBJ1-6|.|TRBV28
CASSFSIDFGSPLHF
TGTGCCAGCAGTTTTTCCATAGACTTCGGTTCACCCCTCCACTTT
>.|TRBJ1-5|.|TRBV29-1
CSVQQGLNQPQHF
TGCAGTGTCCAGCAGGGCCTAAATCAGCCCCAGCATTTT
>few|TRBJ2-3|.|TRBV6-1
CASSVQRADTQYF
TGTGCCAGCAGTGTACAGCGGGCAGATACGCAGTATTTT
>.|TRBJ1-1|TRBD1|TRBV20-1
CSARVITPGQGNTEAFF
TGCAGTGCTAGAGTAATCACCCCGGGACAGGGGAACACTGAAGCTTTCTTT
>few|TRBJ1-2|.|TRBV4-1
CASSQDPVLYGYTF
TGCGCCAGCAGCCAAGATCCGGTGCTCTATGGCTACACCTTC
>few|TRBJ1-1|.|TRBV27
CASSLTRETNTEAFF
TGTGCCAGCAGTTTAACCAGGGAAACGAACACTGAAGCTTTCTTT
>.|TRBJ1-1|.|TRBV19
CASSMFAGAGDTEAFF
TGTGCCAGTAGTATGTTTGCAGGAGCGGGGGACACTGAAGCTTTCTTT
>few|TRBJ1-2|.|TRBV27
CASSPAGIAGNGYTF
TGTGCCAGCAGTCCCGCAGGGATAGCGGGTAATGGCTACACCTTC
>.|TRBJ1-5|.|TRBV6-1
CASRPPPGGSQPQHF
TGTGCCAGCAGGCCCCCCCCGGGGGGCTCACAGCCCCAGCATTTT
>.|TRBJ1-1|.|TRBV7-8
CASSSRIENTEAFF
TGTGCCAGCAGCTCCCGAATCGAGAACACTGAAGCTTTCTTT
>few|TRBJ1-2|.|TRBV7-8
CASSLNHGGYTF
TGTGCCAGCAGCTTAAACCACGGCGGCTACACCTTC
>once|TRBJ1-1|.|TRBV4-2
CASSPAGGGTEAFF
TGTGCCAGCAGCCCCGCGGGGGGCGGGACTGAAGCTTTCTTT
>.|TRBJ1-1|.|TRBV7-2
CASSLSPGLIMNTEAFF
TGTGCCAGCAGCTTAAGTCCGGGGTTGATCATGAACACTGAAGCTTTCTTT
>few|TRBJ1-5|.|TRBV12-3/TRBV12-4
CASSWDNQPQHF
TGTGCCAGCAGTTGGGACAATCAGCCCCAGCATTTT
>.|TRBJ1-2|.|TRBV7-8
CASSSGLYYGYTF
TGTGCCAGCAGCTCGGGACTGTACTATGGCTACACCTTC
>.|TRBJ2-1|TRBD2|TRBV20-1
CSASASWSGNYNEQFF
TGCAGTGCTAGTGCGTCTTGGAGCGGGAACTACAATGAGCAGTTCTTC
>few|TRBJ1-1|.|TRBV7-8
CASNSRRESNTEAFF
TGTGCCAGCAACTCGAGACGGGAGTCGAACACTGAAGCTTTCTTT
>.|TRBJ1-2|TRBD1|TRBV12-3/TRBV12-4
CASSSGQGAYGYTF
TGTGCCAGCAGCTCGGGACAGGGAGCCTATGGCTACACCTTC
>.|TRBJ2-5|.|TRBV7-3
CASSLGSRTQYF
TGTGCCAGCAGCTTAGGTTCTCGGACCCAGTACTTC
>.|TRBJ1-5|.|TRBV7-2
CASRPDGGSGNQPQHF
TGTGCCAGCAGGCCAGACGGGGGCAGTGGCAATCAGCCCCAGCATTTT
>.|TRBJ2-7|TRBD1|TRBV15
CATSRIYRGQVYEQYF
TGTGCCACCAGCAGGATATACAGGGGGCAGGTCTACGAGCAGTACTTC
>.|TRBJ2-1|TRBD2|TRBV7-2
CASSFLAGGIDEQFF
TGTGCCAGCAGCTTTTTAGCGGGGGGTATAGATGAGCAGTTCTTC
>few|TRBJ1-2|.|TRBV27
CASSLSRIEDMTHGYTF
TGTGCCAGCAGTTTATCCCGTATCGAAGATATGACTCATGGCTACACCTTC